Listed here are 14 T cell receptor beta chains from one sample, sequenced in a study of blood T cells in healthy people across ages. Alongside a J-beta primer mix, a sample-barcoded 5' primer served in a second PCR lasting about 7 to 12 cycles. TCRdb ran MiXCR on the 5' RACE reads and lists one entry per CDR3 protein. The sample records 760,000 or so distinct CDR3 sequences, roughly 25% being singletons. These data are also associated with another study on T cells of mothers and their children.

Sequenced input: blood. These receptors were obtained from a boy between 10 and 17 years old in good health.

In this sample, this clonotype turned up a few times. CDR3 sequence (DNA): TGTGCCAGCAGCTTAGATGAACTAGCGGGACTTAACACCGGGGAGCTGTTTTTT. Its protein is CASSLDELAGLNTGELFF. The rearrangement uses TRBV7-8 and TRBJ2-2; 10 bases agree with TRBD2. V lost 1 base, J lost 2 bases, and 7 bases stayed unmatched. Germline CDR1 reads SGHVS; CDR2 reads FQNEAQ. The CDR3 contains 18 residues.

The chain's CDR3 is CASSLVVGGVYEQYF. The DNA for the CDR3 is TGTGCCAGCAGCTTAGTGGTAGGAGGGGTCTACGAGCAGTACTTC. The J gene is TRBJ2-7, the V gene TRBV7-9, with D maybe TRBD2 (6 bases). Per germline, CDR1 SEHNR and CDR2 FQNEAQ (reference sequence). This CDR3 region has 15 residues. The V end lost 1 base, the J end lost 3 bases, and 13 bases lay between the germline ends.

There are a few counts of this clonotype. V and J are TRBV13 and TRBJ1-1; D gene ambiguous. The CDR3 spans 12 residues. Trimming cost V 5 bases and J 11 bases, with 15 bases left between them. Looked up from germline, CDR1 is PRHDT and CDR2 is FYEKMQ (reference sequence). The CDR3: CASSVGVIAAFF. CDR3 coding DNA: TGTGCCAGCAGCGTCGGGGTTATCGCGGCTTTCTTT.

This clonotype has only a few counts. The chain employs TRBV29-1 and TRBJ1-4; D unresolved. In germline, CDR1 is SQVTM, CDR2 ANQGSEA. This CDR3 region has 13 residues. Between the trimmed V and J ends, which lost 2 bases and 8 bases, there was a span of 12 bases. The DNA of the CDR3 is TGCAGCGTTGAATCCATGTCAAACGAAAAACTGTTTTTT. Amino acid sequence: CSVESMSNEKLFF.

This clonotype was counted only a few times. This chain connects TRBV18 to TRBJ2-5, with 9 bases identical to TRBD2. This CDR3 region has 17 residues. The V and J ends lost 2 bases and 5 bases, in that order; junction bases with no gene match: 12. Germline-derived CDR1 and CDR2 are KGHSH and LQKENI. The CDR3: CASSPLVAGVSAETQYF. CDR3 coding DNA: TGTGCCAGCTCACCATTGGTAGCGGGAGTTTCGGCGGAGACCCAGTACTTC.

This clonotype was recorded a few times. The gene calls are TRBV29-1 and TRBJ2-5, with 9 bases identical to TRBD1. CDR3 length equals 16 residues. Per the germline V gene, CDR1 is SQVTM and CDR2 is ANQGSEA. CDR3 sequence (DNA): TGCAGTGCTGAAGTTGGGCGGGACAGGGTACAAGAGACCCAGTACTTC. It translates to CSAEVGRDRVQETQYF.

The chain uses TRBV10-3 and TRBJ1-1; weak D call: TRBD1 (5 bases). CDR1 ENHRY and CDR2 SYGVKD come from the germline V gene. The CDR3 is 14 amino acids. The V gene lost 4 bases and the J gene lost 2 bases, with 11 bases spanning the gap. The CDR3 DNA reads TGTGCCATCAGTGGACAGCTACCAAACACTGAAGCTTTCTTT. The encoded protein is CAISGQLPNTEAFF.

This clonotype has just a few counts. The junction differs from germline at one of its ends, possibly a read error. V gene TRBV7-7 combines with J gene TRBJ2-2; D gene ambiguous. CDR1 is SSHAT and CDR2 is FNYEAQ in the germline V gene (reference sequence). The length of the CDR3 is 14 residues. CDR3 region: CASSPAPDGGELFF. The DNA for the CDR3 is TGTGCTAGCAGCCCAGCTCCCGATGGGGGGGAGCTGTTTTTT.

This chain links TRBV20-1 with TRBJ2-1; 9 nucleotides line up with TRBD2. The V gene end was trimmed by 1 base and the J gene end by 9 bases; junction bases not matched to a gene: 7. Germline CDR1 reads DFQATT; CDR2 reads SNEGSKA (reference sequence). The length of the CDR3 is 14 residues. CDR3 loop: CSARGAGGHFEQFF. The CDR3 DNA is TGCAGTGCTAGAGGGGCGGGGGGGCATTTTGAGCAGTTCTTC.

This clonotype was detected only a few times. The chain combines TRBV6-5 with TRBJ2-5; possible D gene TRBD2, 5 bases. The last part of the DNA fits TRBJ2-1 better; the J call may be wrong. This CDR3 region has 14 residues. CDR1 and CDR2 (germline): MNHEY, SVGAGI. DNA of the CDR3: TGTGCCAGCAGTTACTCGAATTCCGGGGATGAGCAGTTCTTC. This encodes CASSYSNSGDEQFF.

This clonotype came up a few times. V usage is TRBV5-5 and J usage is TRBJ2-6, with D maybe TRBD1 (5 bases). V was cut by 4 bases and J by 2 bases, with 13 bases left in between. The length of the CDR3 is 16 residues. CDR1 is SGHKS and CDR2 is YYEKEE in the germline V gene (reference sequence). DNA of the CDR3: TGTGCCAGCAGCCACCGACAGTTTGCTGGGGCCAACGTCCTGACTTTC. Its protein product is CASSHRQFAGANVLTF.

This sequence joins TRBV6-1 and TRBJ1-5; D is possibly TRBD1 (5 bases). The CDR3 spans 13 residues. Looked up from germline, CDR1 is MNHNS and CDR2 is SASEGT. V lost 10 bases, J lost 4 bases, and 14 bases lay in between. The CDR3 DNA is TGTGCCACCCTCGGGGCAGTTAATCAGCCCCAGCATTTT. Protein sequence: CATLGAVNQPQHF.

This clonotype was counted only a few times. The genes are TRBV7-2 and TRBJ2-3, with 9 bases matching TRBD2. Germline lookup yields CDR1 SGHTA and CDR2 FQGNSA. The CDR3 is 16 residues long. V lost 1 base to trimming and J lost 5 bases; unmatched junction nucleotides: 7. The CDR3, as DNA: TGTGCCAGCAGCTTAGACGGCGGGGGGGCAGAAGATACGCAGTATTTT. Its translation: CASSLDGGGAEDTQYF. The variable domain in full, with the rest retrieved from reference TRBV7-2 and TRBJ2-3, is GAGVSQSPSNKVTEKGKDVELRCDPISGHTALYWYRQSLGQGLEFLIYFQGNSAPDKSGLPSDRFSAERTGGSVSTLTIQRTQQEDSAVYLCASSLDGGGAEDTQYFGPGTRLTVL.

There are a few counts of this clonotype. The J gene is TRBJ1-1, the V gene TRBV6-6, with D unclear. Trimming left V 2 bases short and J 1 base short, with 8 bases between. Germline V lookup: CDR1 MNHNY, CDR2 SVGAGI (reference sequence). CDR3 size: 14 residues. Written as DNA, the CDR3 is TGTGCCAGCAGTTACGGGCAGGAGAACACTGAAGCTTTCTTT. Translation: CASSYGQENTEAFF.